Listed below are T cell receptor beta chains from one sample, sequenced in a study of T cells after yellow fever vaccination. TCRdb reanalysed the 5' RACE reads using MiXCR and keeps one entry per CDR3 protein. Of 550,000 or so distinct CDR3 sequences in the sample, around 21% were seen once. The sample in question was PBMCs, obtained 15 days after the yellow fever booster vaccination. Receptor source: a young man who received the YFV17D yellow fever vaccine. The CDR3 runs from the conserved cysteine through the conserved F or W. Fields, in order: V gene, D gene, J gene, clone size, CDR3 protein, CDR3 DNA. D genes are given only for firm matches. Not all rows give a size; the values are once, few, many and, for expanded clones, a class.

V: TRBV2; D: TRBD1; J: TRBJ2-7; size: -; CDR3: CASSEGQGGQEQYF; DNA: TGTGCCAGCAGTGAAGGACAGGGCGGACAGGAGCAGTACTTC
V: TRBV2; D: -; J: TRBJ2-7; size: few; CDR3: CASSEAEGLYEQYF; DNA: TGTGCCAGCAGTGAAGCGGAAGGGCTCTACGAGCAGTACTTC
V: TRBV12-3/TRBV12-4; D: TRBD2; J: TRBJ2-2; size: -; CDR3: CASSIAGGHTGELFF; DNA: TGTGCCAGCAGTATAGCGGGAGGACACACCGGGGAGCTGTTTTTT
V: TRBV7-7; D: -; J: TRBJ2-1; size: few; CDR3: CASSPAWNSYNEQFF; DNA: TGTGCTAGCAGCCCGGCGTGGAACTCCTACAATGAGCAGTTCTTC
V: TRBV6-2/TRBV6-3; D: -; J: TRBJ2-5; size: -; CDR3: CASSYSGGKHHQETQYF; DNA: TGTGCCAGCAGTTACTCAGGGGGAAAGCATCACCAAGAGACCCAGTACTTC
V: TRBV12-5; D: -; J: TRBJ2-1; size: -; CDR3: CASGTTRPPYNEQFF; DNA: TGTGCTAGTGGTACCACGAGACCCCCCTACAATGAGCAGTTCTTC
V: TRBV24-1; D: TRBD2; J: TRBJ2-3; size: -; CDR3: CATSDTLGAGAADTQYF; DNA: TGTGCCACCAGTGATACCCTTGGAGCGGGAGCGGCAGATACGCAGTATTTT
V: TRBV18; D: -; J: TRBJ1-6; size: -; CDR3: CASSRNRDTNSPLHF; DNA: TGTGCCAGCTCCCGAAACCGGGACACTAATTCACCCCTCCACTTT
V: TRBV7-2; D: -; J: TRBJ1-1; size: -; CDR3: CASSLTHMNTEAFF; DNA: TGTGCCAGCAGCTTGACACATATGAACACTGAAGCTTTCTTT
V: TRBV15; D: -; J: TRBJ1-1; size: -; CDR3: CATRGAGRMTEAFF; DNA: TGTGCCACCCGGGGGGCAGGGAGGATGACTGAAGCTTTCTTT
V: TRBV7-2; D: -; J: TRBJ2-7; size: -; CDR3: CASSSDRLGPREQYF; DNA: TGTGCCAGCAGCTCGGACCGCCTTGGGCCCCGCGAGCAGTACTTC
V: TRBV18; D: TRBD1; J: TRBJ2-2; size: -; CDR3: CASSPLATGGPNTGELFF; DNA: TGTGCCAGCTCACCATTGGCAACAGGGGGACCGAACACCGGGGAGCTGTTTTTT
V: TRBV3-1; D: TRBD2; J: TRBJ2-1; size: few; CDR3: CASSQEREGQGEQFF; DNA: TGTGCCAGCAGCCAAGAGCGGGAGGGCCAGGGTGAGCAGTTCTTC
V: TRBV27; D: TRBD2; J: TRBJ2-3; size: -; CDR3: CASSLASGGNTQYF; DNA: TGTGCCAGCAGTTTGGCAAGCGGGGGTAATACGCAGTATTTT
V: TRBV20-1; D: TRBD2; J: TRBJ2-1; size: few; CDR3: CSARDSGVEQFF; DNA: TGCAGTGCTAGAGATAGCGGGGTTGAGCAGTTCTTC